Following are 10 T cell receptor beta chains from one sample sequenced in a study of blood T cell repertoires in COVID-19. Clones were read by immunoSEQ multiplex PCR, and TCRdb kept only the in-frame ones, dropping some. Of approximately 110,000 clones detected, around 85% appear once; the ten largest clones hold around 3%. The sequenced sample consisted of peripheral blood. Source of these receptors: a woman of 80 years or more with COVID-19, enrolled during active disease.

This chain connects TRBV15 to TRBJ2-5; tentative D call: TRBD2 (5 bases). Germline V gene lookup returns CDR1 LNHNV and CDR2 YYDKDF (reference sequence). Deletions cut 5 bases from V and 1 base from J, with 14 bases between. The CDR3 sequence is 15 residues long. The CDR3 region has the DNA TGTGCCACCAGCTCGGTCGGGAAGACCCAAGAGACCCAGTACTTC. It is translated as CATSSVGKTQETQYF.

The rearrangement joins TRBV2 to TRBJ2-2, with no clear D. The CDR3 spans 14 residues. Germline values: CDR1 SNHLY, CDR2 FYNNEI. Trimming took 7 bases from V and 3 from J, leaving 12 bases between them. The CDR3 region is CASNLEPYTGELFF. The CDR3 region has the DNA TGTGCCAGCAACCTGGAGCCCTACACCGGGGAGCTGTTTTTT.

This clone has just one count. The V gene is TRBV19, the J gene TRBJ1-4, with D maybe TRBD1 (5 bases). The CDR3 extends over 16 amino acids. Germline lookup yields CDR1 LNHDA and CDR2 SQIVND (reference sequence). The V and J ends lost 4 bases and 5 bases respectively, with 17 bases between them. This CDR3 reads CASSRGVTGWNEKLFF. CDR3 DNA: TGTGCCAGTAGTAGGGGCGTTACAGGTTGGAATGAAAAACTGTTTTTT. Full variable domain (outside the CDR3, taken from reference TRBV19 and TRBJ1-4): DGGITQSPKYLFRKEGQNVTLSCEQNLNHDAMYWYRQDPGQGLRLIYYSQIVNDFQKGDIAEGYSVSREKKESFPLTVTSAQKNPTAFYLCASSRGVTGWNEKLFFGSGTQLSVL.

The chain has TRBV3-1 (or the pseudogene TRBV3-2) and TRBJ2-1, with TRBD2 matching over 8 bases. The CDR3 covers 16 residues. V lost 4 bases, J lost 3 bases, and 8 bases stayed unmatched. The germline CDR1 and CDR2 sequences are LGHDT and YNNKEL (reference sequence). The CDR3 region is CASSPVSGSFYNEQFF. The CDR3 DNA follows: TGTGCCAGCAGCCCTGTGAGCGGGAGTTTCTACAATGAGCAGTTCTTC.

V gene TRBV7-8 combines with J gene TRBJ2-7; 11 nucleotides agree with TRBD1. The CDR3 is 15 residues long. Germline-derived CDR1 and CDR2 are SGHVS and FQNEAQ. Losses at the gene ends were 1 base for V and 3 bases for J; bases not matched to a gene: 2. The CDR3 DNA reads TGTGCCAGCAGCTTAGGGGGACAGGGGGTCTACGAGCAGTACTTC. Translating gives CASSLGGQGVYEQYF.

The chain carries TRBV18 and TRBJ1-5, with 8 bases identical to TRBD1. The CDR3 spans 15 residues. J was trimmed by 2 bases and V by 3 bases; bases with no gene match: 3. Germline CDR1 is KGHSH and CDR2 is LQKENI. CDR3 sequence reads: CASSPSTGGNQPQHF. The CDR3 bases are TGTGCCAGCTCACCCTCGACAGGGGGCAATCAGCCCCAGCATTTT.

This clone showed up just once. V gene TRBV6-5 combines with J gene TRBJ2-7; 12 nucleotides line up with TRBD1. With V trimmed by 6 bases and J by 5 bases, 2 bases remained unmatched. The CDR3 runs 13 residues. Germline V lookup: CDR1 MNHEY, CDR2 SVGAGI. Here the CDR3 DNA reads TGTGCCAGCAGACGGGACAGGGGGCACGAGCAGTACTTC. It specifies CASRRDRGHEQYF.

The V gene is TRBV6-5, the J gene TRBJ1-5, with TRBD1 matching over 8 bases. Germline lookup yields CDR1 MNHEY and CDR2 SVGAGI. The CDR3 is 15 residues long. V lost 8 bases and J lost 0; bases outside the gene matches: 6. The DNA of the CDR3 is TGTGCCAGCTCTACAGGGGGGAATAGCAATCAGCCCCAGCATTTT. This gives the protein CASSTGGNSNQPQHF.

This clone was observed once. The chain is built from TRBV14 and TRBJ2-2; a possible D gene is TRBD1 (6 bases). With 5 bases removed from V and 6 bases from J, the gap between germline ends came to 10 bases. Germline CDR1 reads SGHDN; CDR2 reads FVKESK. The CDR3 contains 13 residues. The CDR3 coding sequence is TGTGCCAGCAGCATACAGGGCCCCGGGGAGCTGTTTTTT. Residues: CASSIQGPGELFF.

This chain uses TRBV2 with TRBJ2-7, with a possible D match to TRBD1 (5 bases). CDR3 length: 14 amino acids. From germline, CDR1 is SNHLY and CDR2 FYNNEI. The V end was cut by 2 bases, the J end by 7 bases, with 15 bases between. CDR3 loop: CASSELQGLGEQYF. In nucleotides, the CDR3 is TGTGCCAGCAGTGAACTGCAGGGCTTGGGAGAGCAGTACTTC.